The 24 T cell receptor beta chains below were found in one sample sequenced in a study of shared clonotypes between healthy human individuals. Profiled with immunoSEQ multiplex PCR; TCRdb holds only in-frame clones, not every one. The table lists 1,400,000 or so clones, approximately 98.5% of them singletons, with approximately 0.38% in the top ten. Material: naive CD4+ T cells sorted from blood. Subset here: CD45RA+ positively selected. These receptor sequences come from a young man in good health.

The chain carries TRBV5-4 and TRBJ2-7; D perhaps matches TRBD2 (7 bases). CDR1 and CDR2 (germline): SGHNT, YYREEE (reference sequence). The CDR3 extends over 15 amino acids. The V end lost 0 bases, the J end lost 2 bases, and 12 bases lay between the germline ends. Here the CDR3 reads CASSLGSGDTYEQYF. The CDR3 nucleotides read TGTGCCAGCAGCTTGGGGAGCGGGGACACCTACGAGCAGTACTTC.

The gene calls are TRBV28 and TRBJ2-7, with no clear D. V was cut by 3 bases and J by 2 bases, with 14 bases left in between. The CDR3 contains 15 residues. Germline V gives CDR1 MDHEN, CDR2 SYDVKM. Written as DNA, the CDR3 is TGTGCCAGCAGTTTTGGGGTGGCGTCTGCCTACGAGCAGTACTTC. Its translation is CASSFGVASAYEQYF.

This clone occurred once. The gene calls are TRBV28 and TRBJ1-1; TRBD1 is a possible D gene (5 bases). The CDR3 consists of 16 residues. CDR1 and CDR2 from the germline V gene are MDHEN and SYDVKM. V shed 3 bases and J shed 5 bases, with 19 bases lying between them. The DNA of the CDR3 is TGTGCCAGCAGTTTTGATGTTTGGGCAGGGCGAACTGAAGCTTTCTTT. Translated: CASSFDVWAGRTEAFF.

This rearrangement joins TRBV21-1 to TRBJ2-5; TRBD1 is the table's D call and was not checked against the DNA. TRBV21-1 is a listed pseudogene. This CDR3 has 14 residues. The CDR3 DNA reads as TGTGCCAGCAGCAATGACAGGGGGGATGAGACCCAGTACTTC. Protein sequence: CASSNDRGDETQYF.

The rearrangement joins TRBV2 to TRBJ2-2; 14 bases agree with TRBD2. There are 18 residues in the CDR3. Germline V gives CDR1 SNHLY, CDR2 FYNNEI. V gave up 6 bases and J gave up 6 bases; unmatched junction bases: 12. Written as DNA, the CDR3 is TGTGCCAGCAGGAACACAAACCGACTAGCGGGAGGGTCCGGGGAGCTGTTTTTT. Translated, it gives CASRNTNRLAGGSGELFF.

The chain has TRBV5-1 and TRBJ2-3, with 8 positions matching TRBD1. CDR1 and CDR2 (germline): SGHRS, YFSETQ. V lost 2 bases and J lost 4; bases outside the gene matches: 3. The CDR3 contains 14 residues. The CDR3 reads CASSFDRGADTQYF. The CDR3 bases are TGCGCCAGCAGCTTCGACAGGGGCGCAGATACGCAGTATTTT. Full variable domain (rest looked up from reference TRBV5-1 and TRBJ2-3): KAGVTQTPRYLIKTRGQQVTLSCSPISGHRSVSWYQQTPGQGLQFLFEYFSETQRNKGNFPGRFSGRQFSNSRSEMNVSTLELGDSALYLCASSFDRGADTQYFGPGTRLTVL.

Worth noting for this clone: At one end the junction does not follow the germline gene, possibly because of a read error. The chain's CDR3 is CASSPRTSGMEQFF. CDR3 nucleotides: TGTGCTAGCAGCCCTAGGACTAGCGGTATGGAGCAGTTCTTC. The chain couples TRBV7-7 to TRBJ2-1; TRBD2 aligns across 10 bases. Germline-derived CDR1 and CDR2 are SSHAT and FNYEAQ (reference sequence). This CDR3 is built from 14 residues.

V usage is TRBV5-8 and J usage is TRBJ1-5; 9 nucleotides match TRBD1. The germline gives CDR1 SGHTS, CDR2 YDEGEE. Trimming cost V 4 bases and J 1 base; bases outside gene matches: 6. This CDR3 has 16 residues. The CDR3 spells CASSATGGWSNQPQHF. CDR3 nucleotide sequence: TGTGCCAGCAGCGCAACAGGGGGCTGGAGCAATCAGCCCCAGCATTTT.

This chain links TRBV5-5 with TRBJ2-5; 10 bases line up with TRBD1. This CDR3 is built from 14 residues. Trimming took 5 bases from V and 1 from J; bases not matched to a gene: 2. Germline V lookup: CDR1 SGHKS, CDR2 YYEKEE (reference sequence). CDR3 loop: CASRWDRGQETQYF. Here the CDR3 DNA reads TGTGCCAGCAGGTGGGACAGGGGCCAAGAGACCCAGTACTTC.

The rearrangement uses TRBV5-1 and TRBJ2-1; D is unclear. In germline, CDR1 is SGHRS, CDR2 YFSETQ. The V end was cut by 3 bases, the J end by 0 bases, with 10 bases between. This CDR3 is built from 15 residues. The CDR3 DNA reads TGCGCCAGCAGCTCTAACCCAAGCTCCTACAATGAGCAGTTCTTC. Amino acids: CASSSNPSSYNEQFF.

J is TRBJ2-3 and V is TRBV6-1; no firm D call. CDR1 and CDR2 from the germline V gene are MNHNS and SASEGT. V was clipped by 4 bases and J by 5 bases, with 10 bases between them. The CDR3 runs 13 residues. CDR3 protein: CASSAYYLDTQYF. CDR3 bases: TGTGCCAGCAGTGCATACTACTTAGATACGCAGTATTTT.

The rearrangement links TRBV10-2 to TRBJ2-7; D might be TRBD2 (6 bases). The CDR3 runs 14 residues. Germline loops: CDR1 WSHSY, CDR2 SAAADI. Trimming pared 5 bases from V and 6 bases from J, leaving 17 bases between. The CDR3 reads CASSSGYGASEQYF. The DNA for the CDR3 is TGCGCCAGCAGTAGCGGGTATGGGGCAAGCGAGCAGTACTTC.

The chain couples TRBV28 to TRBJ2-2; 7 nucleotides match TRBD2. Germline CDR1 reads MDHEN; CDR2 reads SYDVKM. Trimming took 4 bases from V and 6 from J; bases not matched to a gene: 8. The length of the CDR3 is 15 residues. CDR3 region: CASSSPGTKAGELFF. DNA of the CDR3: TGTGCCAGCAGTTCACCCGGGACTAAAGCCGGGGAGCTGTTTTTT. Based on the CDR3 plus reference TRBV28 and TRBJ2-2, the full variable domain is DVKVTQSSRYLVKRTGEKVFLECVQDMDHENMFWYRQDPGLGLRLIYFSYDVKMKEKGDIPEGYSVSREKKERFSLILESASTNQTSMYLCASSSPGTKAGELFFGEGSRLTVL.

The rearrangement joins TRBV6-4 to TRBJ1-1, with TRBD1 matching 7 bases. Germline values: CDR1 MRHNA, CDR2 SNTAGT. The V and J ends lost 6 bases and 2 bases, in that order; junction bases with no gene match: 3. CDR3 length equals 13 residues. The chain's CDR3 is CASRRDSNTEAFF. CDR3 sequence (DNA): TGTGCCAGCAGACGGGACAGCAACACTGAAGCTTTCTTT.

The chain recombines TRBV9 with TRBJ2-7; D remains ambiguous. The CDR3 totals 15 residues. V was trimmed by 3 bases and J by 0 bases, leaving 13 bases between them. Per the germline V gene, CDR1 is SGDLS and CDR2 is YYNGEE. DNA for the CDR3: TGTGCCAGCAGCGCAGGACGCGATGTCTCCTACGAGCAGTACTTC. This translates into CASSAGRDVSYEQYF.

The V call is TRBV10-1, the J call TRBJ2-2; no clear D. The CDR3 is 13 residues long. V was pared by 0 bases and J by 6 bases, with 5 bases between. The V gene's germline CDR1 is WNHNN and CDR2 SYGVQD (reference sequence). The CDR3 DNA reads TGCGCCAGCAGTGAGTCTGGGTCCGGGGAGCTGTTTTTT. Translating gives CASSESGSGELFF.

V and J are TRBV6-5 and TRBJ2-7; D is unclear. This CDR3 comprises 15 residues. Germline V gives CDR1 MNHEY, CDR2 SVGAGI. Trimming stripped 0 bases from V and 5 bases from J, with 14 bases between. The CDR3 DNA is TGTGCCAGCAGTTACTCGTCCGTAGATGGCCACGAGCAGTACTTC. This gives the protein CASSYSSVDGHEQYF.

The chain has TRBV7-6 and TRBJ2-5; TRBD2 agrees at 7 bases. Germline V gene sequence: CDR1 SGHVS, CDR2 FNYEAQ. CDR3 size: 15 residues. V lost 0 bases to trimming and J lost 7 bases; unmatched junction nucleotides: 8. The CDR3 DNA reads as TGTGCCAGCAGCTTAGCGGCGGGAGTTATCGGGACCCAGTACTTC. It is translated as CASSLAAGVIGTQYF.

This chain's CDR3 is CASSPRRYNEQFF. In DNA, the CDR3 is TGTGCCAGCAGCCCGCGGAGATACAATGAGCAGTTCTTC. V and J are TRBV7-6 and TRBJ2-1; D is undetermined. V was cut by 5 bases and J by 4 bases, with 9 bases left in between. The CDR3 spans 13 residues. CDR1 is SGHVS and CDR2 is FNYEAQ in the germline V gene.

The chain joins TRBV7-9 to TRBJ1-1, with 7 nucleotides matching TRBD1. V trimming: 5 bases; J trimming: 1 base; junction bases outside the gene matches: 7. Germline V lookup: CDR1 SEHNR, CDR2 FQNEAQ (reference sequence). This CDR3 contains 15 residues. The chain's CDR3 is CASSNPGQRNTEAFF. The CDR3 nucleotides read TGTGCCAGCAGCAACCCGGGACAGAGGAACACTGAAGCTTTCTTT.

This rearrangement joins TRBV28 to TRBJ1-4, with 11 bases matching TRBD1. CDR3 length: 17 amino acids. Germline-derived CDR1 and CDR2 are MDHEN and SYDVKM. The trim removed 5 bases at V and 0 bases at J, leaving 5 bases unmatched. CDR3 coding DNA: TGTGCCAGCAGTCTACCGGGACAGGGGGCAACTAATGAAAAACTGTTTTTT. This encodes CASSLPGQGATNEKLFF.

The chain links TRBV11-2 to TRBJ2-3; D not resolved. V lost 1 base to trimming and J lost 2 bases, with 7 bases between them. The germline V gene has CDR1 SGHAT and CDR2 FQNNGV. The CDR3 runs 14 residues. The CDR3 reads CASSLGGLTDTQYF. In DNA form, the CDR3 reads TGTGCCAGCAGCTTAGGCGGTCTCACAGATACGCAGTATTTT.

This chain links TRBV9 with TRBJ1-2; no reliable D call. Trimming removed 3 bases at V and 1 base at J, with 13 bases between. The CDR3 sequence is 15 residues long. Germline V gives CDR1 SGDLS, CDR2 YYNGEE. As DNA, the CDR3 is TGTGCCAGCAGCGCTACACTACACTATAACTATGGCTACACCTTC. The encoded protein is CASSATLHYNYGYTF.

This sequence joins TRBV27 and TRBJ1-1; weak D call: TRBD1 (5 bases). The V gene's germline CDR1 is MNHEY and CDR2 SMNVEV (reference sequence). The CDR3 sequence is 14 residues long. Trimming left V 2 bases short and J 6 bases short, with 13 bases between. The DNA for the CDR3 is TGTGCCAGCAGTTTACTAACGAGAGGGGCTGAAGCTTTCTTT. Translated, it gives CASSLLTRGAEAFF.